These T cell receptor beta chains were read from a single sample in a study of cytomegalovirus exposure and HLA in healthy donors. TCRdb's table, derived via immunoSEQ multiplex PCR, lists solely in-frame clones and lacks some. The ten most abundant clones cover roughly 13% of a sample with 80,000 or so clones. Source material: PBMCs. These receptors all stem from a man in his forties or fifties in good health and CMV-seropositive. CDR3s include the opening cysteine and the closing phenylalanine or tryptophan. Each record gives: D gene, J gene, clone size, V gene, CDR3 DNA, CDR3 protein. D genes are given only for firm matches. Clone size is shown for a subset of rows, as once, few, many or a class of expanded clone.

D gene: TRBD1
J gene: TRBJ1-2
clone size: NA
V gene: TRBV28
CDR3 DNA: TGTGCCAGCAGATCGCTGACAGGGAACTATGGCTACACCTTC
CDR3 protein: CASRSLTGNYGYTF

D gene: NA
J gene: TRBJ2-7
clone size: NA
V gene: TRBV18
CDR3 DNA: TGTGCCAGCTCACCAGGGCAGGCCCACTACGAGCAGTACTTC
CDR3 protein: CASSPGQAHYEQYF

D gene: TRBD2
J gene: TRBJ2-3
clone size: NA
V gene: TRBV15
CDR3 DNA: TGTGCCACCAGCACTTCGCTTTTGACTAGCGGGGGGTTCACAGATACGCAGTATTTT
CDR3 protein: CATSTSLLTSGGFTDTQYF

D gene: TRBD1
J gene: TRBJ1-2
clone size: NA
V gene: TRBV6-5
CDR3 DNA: TGTGCCAGCAGACAACAGGGGTGGGACGGCTACACCTTC
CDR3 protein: CASRQQGWDGYTF

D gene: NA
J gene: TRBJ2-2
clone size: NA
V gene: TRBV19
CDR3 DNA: TGTGCCAGTAGTATGACAGGGAACACCGGGGAGCTGTTTTTT
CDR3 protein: CASSMTGNTGELFF

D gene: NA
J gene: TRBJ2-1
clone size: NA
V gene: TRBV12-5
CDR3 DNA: TGTGCTAGTGGTTTGCCCGTACAGTTCTTC
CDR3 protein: CASGLPVQFF

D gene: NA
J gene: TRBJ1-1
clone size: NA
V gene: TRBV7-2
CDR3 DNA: TGTGCCAGCAGCTTAGCACGGGAGGTGAAAGCTTTCTTT
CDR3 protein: CASSLAREVKAFF

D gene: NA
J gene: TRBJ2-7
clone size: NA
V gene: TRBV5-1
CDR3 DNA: TGCGCCACCTCACGGGACACTTCCTACGAGCAGTACTTC
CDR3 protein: CATSRDTSYEQYF

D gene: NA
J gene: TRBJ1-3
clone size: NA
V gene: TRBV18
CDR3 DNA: TGTGCCAGCTCACTATTCGGGAGCAGACCCTCTGGAAACACCATATATTTT
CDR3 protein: CASSLFGSRPSGNTIYF

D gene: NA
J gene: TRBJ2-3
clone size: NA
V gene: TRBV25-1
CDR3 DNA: TGTGCCAGCAGTGAATCGGGAATGATTAGGGATACGCAGTATTTT
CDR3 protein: CASSESGMIRDTQYF

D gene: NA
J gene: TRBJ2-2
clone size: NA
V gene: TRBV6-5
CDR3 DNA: TGTGCCAGCAGTTACTCGAGTAGTTCCGGGGAGCTGTTTTTT
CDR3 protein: CASSYSSSSGELFF

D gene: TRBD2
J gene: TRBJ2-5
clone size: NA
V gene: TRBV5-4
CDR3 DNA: TGTGCCAGCAGCCCCATGAGCGGGAGGGAAGAGACCCAGTACTTC
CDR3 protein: CASSPMSGREETQYF

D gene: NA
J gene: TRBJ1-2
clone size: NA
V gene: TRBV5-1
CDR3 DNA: TGCGCCAGCAGCTTGGGGGGAGGAGAAAATGGCTACACCTTC
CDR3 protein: CASSLGGGENGYTF

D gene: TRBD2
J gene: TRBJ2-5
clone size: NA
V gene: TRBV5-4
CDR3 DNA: TGTGCCAGCAGCTTCCAGCGGGGGGGAGAGACCCAGTACTTC
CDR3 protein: CASSFQRGGETQYF

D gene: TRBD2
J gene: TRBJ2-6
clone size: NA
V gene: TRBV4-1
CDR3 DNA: TGCGCCAGCAGCCCTGGGGGACTAGCGCCCACCTCTGGGGCCAACGTCCTGACTTTC
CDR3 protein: CASSPGGLAPTSGANVLTF

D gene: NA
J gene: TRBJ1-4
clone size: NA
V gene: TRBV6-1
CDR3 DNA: TGTGCCAGCGGACTTACTGCAACTAATGAAAAACTGTTTTTT
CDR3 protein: CASGLTATNEKLFF

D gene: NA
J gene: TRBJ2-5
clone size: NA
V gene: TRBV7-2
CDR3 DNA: TGTGCCAGCAGCTTAGATGGACTTGACGAGACCCAGTACTTC
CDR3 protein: CASSLDGLDETQYF

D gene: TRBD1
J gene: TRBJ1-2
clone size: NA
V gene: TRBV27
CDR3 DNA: TGTGCCAGCTTTGGACAGGGTAACTATGGCTACACCTTC
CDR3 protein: CASFGQGNYGYTF

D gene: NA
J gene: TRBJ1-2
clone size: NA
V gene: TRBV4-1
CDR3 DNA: TGCGCCAGCAGGCTCTCAAGGGGAAGTTTGGGATATGGCTACACCTTC
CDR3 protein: CASRLSRGSLGYGYTF

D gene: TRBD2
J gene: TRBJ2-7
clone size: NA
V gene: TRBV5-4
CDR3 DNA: TGTGCCAGCAGCTCGGGGGGATGGCAGTACTTC
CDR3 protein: CASSSGGWQYF

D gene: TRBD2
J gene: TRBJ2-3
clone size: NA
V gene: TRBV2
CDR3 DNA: TGTGCCAGCAGAGAACTAGCGGGAGGGGCGGTGGATACGCAGTATTTT
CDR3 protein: CASRELAGGAVDTQYF

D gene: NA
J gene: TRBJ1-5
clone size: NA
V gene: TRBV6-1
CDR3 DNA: TGTGCCAGCAGCCAGGGCCAGACCGCCCAGCATTTT
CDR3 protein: CASSQGQTAQHF

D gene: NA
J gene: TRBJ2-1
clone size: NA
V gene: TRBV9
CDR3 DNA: TGTGCCAGCAGCGTAGGAGCTAGCGTCGCAGACAATGAGCAGTTCTTC
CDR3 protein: CASSVGASVADNEQFF

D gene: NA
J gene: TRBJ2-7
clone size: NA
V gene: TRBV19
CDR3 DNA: TGTGCCAGTAGCAGGGACACTTACTACGAGCAGTACTTC
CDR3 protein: CASSRDTYYEQYF

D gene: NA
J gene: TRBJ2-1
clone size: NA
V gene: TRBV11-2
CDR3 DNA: TGTGCCAGCAGCACCTGGGGGCGGAGCTCCTACAATGAGCAGTTCTTC
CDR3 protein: CASSTWGRSSYNEQFF

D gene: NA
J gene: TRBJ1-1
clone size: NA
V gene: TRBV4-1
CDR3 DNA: TGCGCCAGCAGCCAAGAAGGCGGACTAATGATGAGGAGCACTGAAGCTTTCTTT
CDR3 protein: CASSQEGGLMMRSTEAFF

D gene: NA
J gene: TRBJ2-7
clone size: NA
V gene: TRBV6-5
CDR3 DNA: TGTGCCAGCAGTTACTCGGGCCCGGGAGACGGTCACGAGCAGTACTTC
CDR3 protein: CASSYSGPGDGHEQYF

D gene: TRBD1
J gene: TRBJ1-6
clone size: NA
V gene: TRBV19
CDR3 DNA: TGTGCCAGTTCCGTAGACAGGGCGCTTACTAATTCACCCCTCCACTTT
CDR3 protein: CASSVDRALTNSPLHF

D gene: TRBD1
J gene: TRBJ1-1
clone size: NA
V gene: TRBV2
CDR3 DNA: TGTGCCAGCAGTTTCCCGACAGGGGAGGTCGCTGAAGCTTTCTTT
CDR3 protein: CASSFPTGEVAEAFF

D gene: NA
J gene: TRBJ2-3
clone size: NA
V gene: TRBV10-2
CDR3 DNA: TGCGCCAGCAGCAAGAGGGTCCCCAGCACAGATACGCAGTATTTT
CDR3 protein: CASSKRVPSTDTQYF

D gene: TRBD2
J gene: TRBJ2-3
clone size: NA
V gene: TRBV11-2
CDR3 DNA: TGTGCCAGCAGCTCGGGGACTAGCGGGAACACAGATACGCAGTATTTT
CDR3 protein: CASSSGTSGNTDTQYF

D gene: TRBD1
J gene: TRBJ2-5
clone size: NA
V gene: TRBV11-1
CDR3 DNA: TGTGCCAGCAGCGTTGGGACAGGCCAAGAGACCCAGTACTTC
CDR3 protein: CASSVGTGQETQYF

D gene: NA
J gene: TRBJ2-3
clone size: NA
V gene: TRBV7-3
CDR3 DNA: TGTGCCAGCAGCTTAATGGCCTCCCGCACAGATACGCAGTATTTT
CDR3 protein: CASSLMASRTDTQYF

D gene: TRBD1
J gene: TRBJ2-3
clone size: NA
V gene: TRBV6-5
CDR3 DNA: TGTGCCAGCAGTGGAGGACAGGGCCGGACAGATACGCAGTATTTT
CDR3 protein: CASSGGQGRTDTQYF

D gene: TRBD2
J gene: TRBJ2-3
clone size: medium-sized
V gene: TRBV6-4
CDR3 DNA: TGTGCCAGCAGTGACTCTAGCGGGGGCACAGATACGCAGTATTTT
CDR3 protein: CASSDSSGGTDTQYF

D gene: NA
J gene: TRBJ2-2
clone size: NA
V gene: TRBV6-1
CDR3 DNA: TGTGCCAGCAGTGCAGGGTCCACCGGGGAGCTGTTTTTT
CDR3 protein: CASSAGSTGELFF

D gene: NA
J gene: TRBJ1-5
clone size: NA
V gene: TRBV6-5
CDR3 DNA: TGTGCCAGCAGTTATACTACAGGGAGCAATCAGCCCCAGCATTTT
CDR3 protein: CASSYTTGSNQPQHF

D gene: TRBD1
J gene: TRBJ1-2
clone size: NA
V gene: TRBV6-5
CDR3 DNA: TGTGCCAGCAGCCTCGGACAGGGTGGCTATGGCTACACCTTC
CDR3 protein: CASSLGQGGYGYTF

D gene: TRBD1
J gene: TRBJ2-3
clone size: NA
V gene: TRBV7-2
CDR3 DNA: TGTGCCAGCAGCCGAGGACAGGCCCTACTAGATACGCAGTATTTT
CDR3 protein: CASSRGQALLDTQYF

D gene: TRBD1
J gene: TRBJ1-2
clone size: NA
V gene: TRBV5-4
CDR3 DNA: TGTGCCAGCAGCCCAAGGGACAGGCGGGAAGGCGGCTACACCTTC
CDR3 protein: CASSPRDRREGGYTF

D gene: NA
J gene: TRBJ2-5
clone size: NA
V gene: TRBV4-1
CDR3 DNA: TGCGCCAGCAGCCCCCGTCGCGGGGAGGTTCAAGAGACCCAGTACTTC
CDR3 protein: CASSPRRGEVQETQYF

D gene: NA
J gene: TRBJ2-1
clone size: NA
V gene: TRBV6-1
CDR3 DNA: TGTGCCAGCAGTGATTTGGGGAGAACCGATGAGCAGTTCTTC
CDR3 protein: CASSDLGRTDEQFF

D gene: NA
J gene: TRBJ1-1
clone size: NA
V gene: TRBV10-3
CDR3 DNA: TGTGCCATCAGTGAGTCCGGAGGGGCTAGGACTGAAGCTTTCTTT
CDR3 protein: CAISESGGARTEAFF

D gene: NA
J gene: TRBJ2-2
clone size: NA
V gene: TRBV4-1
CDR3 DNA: TGCGCCAGCGGGGCGGAATTAGGGATAACCGGGGAGCTGTTTTTT
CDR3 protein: CASGAELGITGELFF

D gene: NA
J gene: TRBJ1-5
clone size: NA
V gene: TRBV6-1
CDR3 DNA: TGTGCCAGCAGTGAAATCCAGGGGTGGGACAATCAGCCCCAGCATTTT
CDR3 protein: CASSEIQGWDNQPQHF

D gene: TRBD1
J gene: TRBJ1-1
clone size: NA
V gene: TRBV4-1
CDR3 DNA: TGCGCCAGCAGCCAAGATCGGGGACAGGGGGCGCCGCCCACTGAAGCTTTCTTT
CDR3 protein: CASSQDRGQGAPPTEAFF

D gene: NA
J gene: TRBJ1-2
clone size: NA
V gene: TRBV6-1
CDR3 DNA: TGTGCCAGCAGCAGGGGTTTTAACTATGGCTACACCTTC
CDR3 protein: CASSRGFNYGYTF

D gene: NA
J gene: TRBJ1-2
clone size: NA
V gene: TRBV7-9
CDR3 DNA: TGTGCCAGCAGCTTAACTGGCTGGGACACTTATGGCTACACCTTC
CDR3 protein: CASSLTGWDTYGYTF

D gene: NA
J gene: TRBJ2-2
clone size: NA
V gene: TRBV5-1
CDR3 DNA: TGCGCCAGCAGCTCCCCCGGACAGACGAACACCGGGGAGCTGTTTTTT
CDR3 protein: CASSSPGQTNTGELFF

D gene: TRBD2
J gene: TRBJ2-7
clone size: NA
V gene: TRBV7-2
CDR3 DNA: TGTGCCAGCAGCTCCGGGACTAGCGGCTACTACGAGCAGTACTTC
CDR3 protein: CASSSGTSGYYEQYF